This T cell receptor (beta chain) is from a study of CD8 T cells in ankylosing spondylitis. Points from the study as a whole: Some motif variants had been reported before (in reactive arthritis synovial fluid and blood).

The CDR3 is made up of 12 amino acids. V was clipped by 7 bases and J by 1 base, with 7 bases between them. As for this clonotype: Its antigen is unknown.

TCRdb reanalysed the 5' RACE reads using MiXCR and keeps one entry per CDR3 protein. The profile shows about 250,000 distinct CDR3 sequences, roughly 32% of them singletons. The sequence was collected from a male donor with ankylosing spondylitis or in good health (not recorded which). Sequenced sample: blood, either unsorted or a sorted T cell fraction (not recorded which). The chain uses TRBV12-3 or TRBV12-4 and TRBJ1-1; tentative D call: TRBD1 (6 bases). The CDR3 loop is CASNRANTEAFF. The DNA for the CDR3 is TGTGCCAGCAACAGGGCGAACACTGAAGCTTTCTTT.